These 12 T cell receptor beta chains originate from one sample sequenced in a study of OX40 agonist ivuxolimab in advanced cancers. Only in-frame clones appear in the TCRdb table, and some are missing; sequencing was by immunoSEQ multiplex PCR. The sample contains about 80,000 clones, roughly 84% of which appear only once. Sequenced material: CD4+ or CD8+ T cells sorted from blood, taken in a trial of the OX40 agonist ivuxolimab. The receptors were gathered from an adult with an advanced solid tumor such as melanoma, head and neck, liver or kidney cancer.

This chain joins TRBV6-5 and TRBJ1-2; D not certain. The length of the CDR3 is 13 residues. V dropped 5 bases and J dropped 7 bases, with 14 bases sitting between them. The germline gives CDR1 MNHEY, CDR2 SVGAGI. CDR3 in DNA: TGTGCCAGCAGTGTCGCTAGAGATTCTGGCTACACCTTC. It specifies CASSVARDSGYTF.

The chain has TRBV6-5 and TRBJ2-7; TRBD2 agrees at 12 bases. Germline values: CDR1 MNHEY, CDR2 SVGAGI. With 2 bases clipped from V and 4 bases from J, the junction kept 3 bases outside the gene matches. The CDR3 has 15 residues. The CDR3 nucleotides read TGTGCCAGCAGTTACCGGACTAGCGGGACTTACGAGCAGTACTTC. Protein: CASSYRTSGTYEQYF.

Here the CDR3 reads CAIRGSGSYEQYF. CDR3 nucleotides: TGTGCCATTCGGGGTAGCGGGAGCTACGAGCAGTACTTC. This chain links TRBV28 with TRBJ2-7; 9 bases align to TRBD2. Germline V gives CDR1 MDHEN, CDR2 SYDVKM. This CDR3 region has 13 residues. V trimming: 10 bases; J trimming: 3 bases; junction bases outside the gene matches: 7. Drawing the rest from reference TRBV28 and TRBJ2-7, the complete variable domain is DVKVTQSSRYLVKRTGEKVFLECVQDMDHENMFWYRQDPGLGLRLIYFSYDVKMKEKGDIPEGYSVSREKKERFSLILESASTNQTSMYLCAIRGSGSYEQYFGPGTRLTVT.

In DNA form, the CDR3 reads TGCGCCAGCAGCCCCGGACTAGCGGGCCTAATCTCCACAGATACGCAGTATTTT. This gives the protein CASSPGLAGLISTDTQYF. The genes are TRBV4-1 and TRBJ2-3, with 11 bases fitting TRBD2. The germline gives CDR1 MGHRA, CDR2 YSYEKL. This CDR3 spans 18 amino acids. V trimming: 4 bases; J trimming: 2 bases; junction bases outside the gene matches: 11.

V and J are TRBV6-5 and TRBJ2-2; the match to TRBD1 covers 7 bases. Germline values: CDR1 MNHEY, CDR2 SVGAGI. V trimming: 1 base; J trimming: 2 bases; junction bases outside the gene matches: 1. The CDR3 is 15 amino acids. The CDR3 region is CASSYWDSNTGELFF. For the CDR3, the DNA is TGTGCCAGCAGTTACTGGGACAGTAACACCGGGGAGCTGTTTTTT.

This clone came up once. The rearrangement links TRBV18 to TRBJ1-1; D is unresolved. V dropped 5 bases and J dropped 8 bases, with 12 bases sitting between them. Germline CDR1 KGHSH, CDR2 LQKENI. CDR3 length equals 12 residues. CDR3 DNA: TGTGCCAGCTCATCCGCGGGAGGGGAAGCTTTCTTT. Translating gives CASSSAGGEAFF. Complete variable domain (other parts from reference TRBV18 and TRBJ1-1): NAGVMQNPRHLVRRRGQEARLRCSPMKGHSHVYWYRQLPEEGLKFMVYLQKENIIDESGMPKERFSAEFPKEGPSILRIQQVVRGDSAAYFCASSSAGGEAFFGQGTRLTVV.

This clone was observed a single time. The chain is built from TRBV7-9 and TRBJ1-2, with no clear D. The germline gives CDR1 SEHNR, CDR2 FQNEAQ (reference sequence). The V end was cut by 1 base, the J end by 6 bases, with 9 bases between. This CDR3 region has 13 residues. The CDR3, as DNA: TGTGCCAGCAGCTTAGTCGGTACAAATGGCTACACCTTC. This encodes CASSLVGTNGYTF.

V usage is TRBV27 and J usage is TRBJ2-7, with TRBD2 as a possible D gene (5 bases). V was cut by 3 bases and J by 5 bases, with 14 bases left in between. CDR3 length equals 14 residues. Germline V gives CDR1 MNHEY, CDR2 SMNVEV (reference sequence). CDR3 amino acids: CASSLLAEVHEQYF. The CDR3 coding sequence is TGTGCCAGCAGTTTGCTAGCTGAAGTCCACGAGCAGTACTTC.

The chain is built from TRBV6-1 and TRBJ1-4, with D possibly being TRBD1 (5 bases). CDR3 length: 14 amino acids. Germline values: CDR1 MNHNS, CDR2 SASEGT. V lost 7 bases and J 2 bases, leaving 11 bases between the germline ends. CDR3 amino acids: CASTGTSTNEKLFF. The DNA of the CDR3 is TGTGCCAGCACTGGGACTTCGACTAATGAAAAACTGTTTTTT.

The V call is TRBV10-3, the J call TRBJ2-3, with TRBD2 identical over 7 bases. The V segment lost 4 bases and the J segment 3 bases; nucleotides outside the gene matches: 4. The CDR3 runs to 14 residues. Germline loops: CDR1 ENHRY, CDR2 SYGVKD. CDR3 DNA sequence: TGTGCCATCAGTGTAGGCGGGAGTACAGATACGCAGTATTTT. It encodes CAISVGGSTDTQYF.

CDR3 residues: CASASLGAGNEKLFF. In nucleotides, the CDR3 is TGTGCCAGCGCGTCTTTGGGGGCGGGTAATGAAAAACTGTTTTTT. The J gene is TRBJ1-4, the V gene TRBV2, with D possibly being TRBD1 (6 bases). Germline CDR1 SNHLY, CDR2 FYNNEI. V dropped 8 bases and J dropped 4 bases, with 17 bases sitting between them. This CDR3 spans 15 amino acids.

This clone was seen once. The chain recombines TRBV6-5 with TRBJ2-1, with D possibly TRBD1 on 5 matching bases. Per the germline V gene, CDR1 is MNHEY and CDR2 is SVGAGI. This CDR3 comprises 12 residues. Trimming left V 5 bases short and J 7 bases short, with 9 bases between. The CDR3 protein is CASSRQGNEQFF. For the CDR3, the DNA is TGTGCCAGCAGTCGGCAGGGTAATGAGCAGTTCTTC.